This record concerns one T cell receptor beta chain sequence. The record originates from a study of Ad26.COV2.S vaccination and SARS-CoV-2 variants. The sample's treatment: about 20 received Ad26.COV2.S at low or high dose, single or two shots; roughly five received placebo; per-sample allocation not given. Day 63 following the first vaccine or placebo injection was when the samples were taken. Clones were sequenced by immunoSEQ multiplex PCR, and TCRdb holds only the in-frame ones, with some missing. The sample carries around 250,000 clones, around 85% recorded once. The length of the CDR3 is 15 residues. Germline CDR1 LNHDA, CDR2 SQIVND (reference sequence). Between the trimmed V and J ends, which lost 6 bases and 8 bases, there was a span of 19 bases.

This clonotype originated in a person aged 18-65 years who received the Ad26.COV2.S COVID-19 vaccine or a placebo. This specimen consisted of peripheral blood, obtained in a trial of Ad26.COV2.S vaccine versus placebo. The V gene is TRBV19, the J gene TRBJ1-4; D might be TRBD1 (5 bases). The CDR3 reads CASSPQGRLNEKLFF. In DNA, the CDR3 is TGTGCCAGTAGCCCGCAGGGACGATTGAACGAAAAACTGTTTTTT.